The 31 T cell receptor beta chains reported below all come from one sample, sequenced in a study of blood T cells in healthy people across ages. Next came a second PCR, run for about 6 to 12 cycles, which used a sample-barcoded 5' primer along with a J-beta primer mix. TCRdb reprocessed the 5' RACE reads with MiXCR, giving one entry per CDR3 protein. The sample lists some 1.5 million distinct CDR3 sequences; under 30% were seen once. Specimen: blood. Every receptor here comes from a woman in her twenties or thirties in good health.

Notes on this clonotype: A much larger clone lies one base from this, so it may be a read error. The CDR3 carries no conserved terminal phenylalanine or tryptophan, so it likely arises from a read error. The V call is TRBV29-1, the J call TRBJ2-7; D ambiguous. The CDR3 covers 13 residues. Trimming took off 5 bases at V and 2 bases at J, with 13 bases between the two ends. CDR1 is SQVTM and CDR2 is ANQGSEA in the germline V gene. CDR3 DNA: TGCAGCGTTCGGGCGCAGTCCACCTACGAGCAGTACTCC. This translates into CSVRAQSTYEQYS.

The rearrangement links TRBV10-3 to TRBJ1-1, with TRBD1 matching 10 bases. Trimming took 6 bases from V and 6 from J; bases not matched to a gene: 4. This CDR3 has 13 amino acids. CDR1 is ENHRY, CDR2 SYGVKD, per germline. DNA of the CDR3: TGTGCCATCAGCCCCGGGACAGGGGCTGAAGCTTTCTTT. Amino acids: CAISPGTGAEAFF.

At least ten counts were recorded for this clonotype. DNA for the CDR3: TGTGCCAGCAGTGGCCCAGCGGGGTGGACAGATACGCAGTATTTT. This gives the protein CASSGPAGWTDTQYF. The rearrangement joins TRBV2 to TRBJ2-3; 7 nucleotides align to TRBD2. Germline V lookup: CDR1 SNHLY, CDR2 FYNNEI. This CDR3 is 15 amino acids long. J was trimmed by 3 bases and V by 4 bases; bases with no gene match: 7.

On this clonotype itself: This may come from a read error, since a much larger clone is one base off. The J gene is TRBJ2-5, the V gene TRBV29-1; 8 nucleotides line up with TRBD1. With 3 bases clipped from V and 5 bases from J, the junction kept 8 bases outside the gene matches. This CDR3 region has 14 residues. The germline V gene encodes CDR1 SQVTM and CDR2 ANQGSEA. The CDR3 here is CSVDRTGWCETQYF. For the CDR3, the DNA is TGCAGCGTTGATCGGACAGGGTGGTGCGAGACCCAGTACTTC.

This clonotype has just a few counts. J is TRBJ2-2 and V is TRBV5-1; D unresolved. CDR1 SGHRS and CDR2 YFSETQ come from the germline V gene. This CDR3 region has 17 residues. Deletions cut 0 bases from V and 3 bases from J, with 15 bases between. The CDR3 DNA is TGCGCCAGCAGCTTGGACTCGGCCGGCAGGTACACCGGGGAGCTGTTTTTT. The encoded protein is CASSLDSAGRYTGELFF.

Only a few counts were recorded for this clonotype. The rearrangement uses TRBV28 and TRBJ2-5; D is uncertain. Trimming took 4 bases from V and 7 from J, leaving 13 bases between them. This CDR3 spans 13 amino acids. Germline assignment: CDR1 MDHEN and CDR2 SYDVKM. The CDR3 DNA reads as TGTGCCAGCAGTTCCGGACCCCTATGGACCCAGTACTTC. This codes for CASSSGPLWTQYF.

This clonotype was seen more than once but under ten times. The genes are TRBV9 and TRBJ2-3; 10 nucleotides align to TRBD2. The CDR3 loop spans 16 amino acids. V lost 3 bases and J lost 5; bases outside the gene matches: 9. Germline assignment: CDR1 SGDLS and CDR2 YYNGEE. The CDR3 sequence is CASSEKLAGVLDTQYF. The CDR3 DNA is TGTGCCAGCAGCGAAAAGCTAGCGGGAGTGCTAGATACGCAGTATTTT.

This clonotype has just a few counts. The chain recombines TRBV7-2 with TRBJ2-3; D is perhaps TRBD1 or TRBD2 (5 bases each). This CDR3 contains 16 residues. Germline values: CDR1 SGHTA, CDR2 FQGNSA. The V gene lost 0 bases and the J gene lost 1 base, with 11 bases spanning the gap. CDR3 in amino acids: CASSLAWDGGTDTQYF. CDR3 DNA: TGTGCCAGCAGCTTAGCTTGGGACGGCGGCACAGATACGCAGTATTTT.

Many counts were recorded for this clonotype. The chain recombines TRBV10-3 with TRBJ2-3; a possible D gene is TRBD1 (5 bases). Trimming took off 1 base at V and 5 bases at J, with 10 bases between the two ends. Germline CDR1 is ENHRY and CDR2 is SYGVKD. The CDR3 covers 14 residues. In nucleotides, the CDR3 is TGTGCCATCAGTGAGTTGTTGGGGCGAGATACGCAGTATTTT. It is translated as CAISELLGRDTQYF.

The chain is built from TRBV5-1 and TRBJ2-2; TRBD1 matches at 8 bases. Per germline, CDR1 SGHRS and CDR2 YFSETQ. V gave up 10 bases and J gave up 9 bases; unmatched junction bases: 17. The length of the CDR3 is 15 residues. DNA of the CDR3: TGCGCCTGCCGTCCCCCAGGGGGCGAAACCAGGGAGCTGTTTTTT. This encodes CACRPPGGETRELFF.

This chain connects TRBV25-1 to TRBJ2-1; 9 positions match TRBD1. With V trimmed by 3 bases and J by 3 bases, 6 bases remained unmatched. This CDR3 is built from 16 residues. Per the germline V gene, CDR1 is MGHDK and CDR2 is SYGVNS. The CDR3 reads CASSDTGGAHYNEQFF. CDR3 DNA: TGTGCCAGCAGTGATACAGGGGGCGCCCACTACAATGAGCAGTTCTTC.

This chain links TRBV4-3 with TRBJ2-1; 8 bases align to TRBD2. The CDR3 length is 16 residues. J was trimmed by 7 bases and V by 0 bases; bases with no gene match: 8. Per germline, CDR1 LGHNA and CDR2 YSLEER. CDR3 DNA: TGCGCCAGCAGCCAAGACCTACAGCGGGAGAAGAATGAGCAGTTCTTC. Its translation: CASSQDLQREKNEQFF.

This clonotype was picked up a small number of times. The rearrangement joins TRBV6-2 or TRBV6-3 to TRBJ2-2, with 8 bases matching TRBD1. V gave up 6 bases and J gave up 5 bases; unmatched junction bases: 2. Germline V gene lookup returns CDR1 MNHEY and CDR2 SVGEGT. The CDR3 is 13 amino acids. CDR3 in amino acids: CASRGQATGELFF. Here the CDR3 DNA reads TGTGCCAGCAGGGGACAGGCTACCGGGGAGCTGTTTTTT.

The rearrangement uses TRBV12-3 or TRBV12-4 and TRBJ2-2; TRBD2 aligns across 11 bases. The CDR3 runs to 18 residues. J was trimmed by 6 bases and V by 4 bases; bases with no gene match: 13. The CDR3, as DNA: TGTGCCAGCAGTTCCGGACTAGCGGGCATCAAGAGGGCCGGGGAGCTGTTTTTT. Its protein is CASSSGLAGIKRAGELFF.

The chain couples TRBV5-1 to TRBJ2-5; TRBD1 agrees at 8 bases. Germline V CDR1 and CDR2: SGHRS, YFSETQ. The V segment lost 7 bases and the J segment 4 bases; nucleotides outside the gene matches: 9. This CDR3 region has 14 residues. In nucleotides, the CDR3 is TGCGCCAGCGGCGCCGACAGGGGACGAGAGACCCAGTACTTC. It is translated as CASGADRGRETQYF. Full variable domain (rest looked up from reference TRBV5-1 and TRBJ2-5): KAGVTQTPRYLIKTRGQQVTLSCSPISGHRSVSWYQQTPGQGLQFLFEYFSETQRNKGNFPGRFSGRQFSNSRSEMNVSTLELGDSALYLCASGADRGRETQYFGPGTRLLVL.

CDR3 nucleotides: TGTGCCACCAGTGATTTGTTCGCGGGTTTGTTCTTT. Its translation is CATSDLFAGLFF. The chain uses TRBV24-1 and TRBJ1-1; D unresolved. This CDR3 has 12 amino acids. From germline, CDR1 is KGHDR and CDR2 SFDVKD. V shed 0 bases and J shed 14 bases, with 12 bases lying between them.

This rearrangement joins TRBV28 to TRBJ2-4, with 9 nucleotides matching TRBD1. CDR3 size: 14 residues. The V segment lost 6 bases and the J segment 13 bases; nucleotides outside the gene matches: 13. Germline CDR1 is MDHEN and CDR2 is SYDVKM. The CDR3 here is CASSTGTGFFAQYF. CDR3 DNA sequence: TGTGCCAGCAGCACCGGGACAGGGTTTTTTGCGCAGTACTTC.

About this clonotype: With a much larger clone just one base away, this may be a read error. This sequence joins TRBV12-3 or TRBV12-4 and TRBJ1-5; 7 bases match TRBD1. This CDR3 spans 13 amino acids. The CDR3 DNA is TGTGCCGGCAGTGACAGGGGCAATCAGCCCCAGCATTTT. Protein product: CAGSDRGNQPQHF.

The chain joins TRBV27 to TRBJ2-3; D call uncertain. The CDR3 is 14 amino acids. V lost 6 bases to trimming and J lost 4 bases, with 14 bases between them. The germline CDR1 and CDR2 sequences are MNHEY and SMNVEV (reference sequence). As DNA, the CDR3 is TGTGCCAGCAGCCTGTACCTGAACCCAGATACGCAGTATTTT. Translation: CASSLYLNPDTQYF.

This clonotype appeared a few times. The rearrangement uses TRBV14 and TRBJ2-5, with unresolved D. This CDR3 has 12 residues. The germline gives CDR1 SGHDN, CDR2 FVKESK. The V end was cut by 1 base, the J end by 3 bases, with 3 bases between. The CDR3 reads CASSQVKETQYF. The DNA of the CDR3 is TGTGCCAGCAGCCAAGTAAAAGAGACCCAGTACTTC.

V and J are TRBV7-2 and TRBJ2-4, with D maybe TRBD2 (6 bases). The CDR3 extends over 15 amino acids. Trimming removed 5 bases at V and 13 bases at J, with 24 bases between. Germline values: CDR1 SGHTA, CDR2 FQGNSA. The CDR3: CASSAYLAGSGEQYF. The CDR3, as DNA: TGTGCCAGCAGCGCATACCTGGCAGGGTCGGGGGAGCAGTACTTC.

This clonotype was observed many times. The chain couples TRBV11-2 to TRBJ2-7; TRBD1 matches at 8 bases. The CDR3 length is 18 residues. CDR1 SGHAT and CDR2 FQNNGV come from the germline V gene. V was pared by 4 bases and J by 2 bases, with 16 bases of the junction left unmatched. The CDR3 is CASSSSSRPGTGTYEQYF. The CDR3 coding sequence is TGTGCCAGCAGCTCCTCCTCTAGACCCGGGACAGGTACCTACGAGCAGTACTTC.

The chain has TRBV29-1 and TRBJ1-1; D is undetermined. V shed 3 bases and J shed 0 bases, with 11 bases lying between them. The CDR3 contains 14 residues. Germline V gene data show CDR1 as SQVTM and CDR2 as ANQGSEA. The CDR3 bases are TGCAGCGTTGAGTCTTGGAAGATGAACACTGAAGCTTTCTTT. Its translation is CSVESWKMNTEAFF.

This clonotype was seen only a few times. V usage is TRBV20-1 and J usage is TRBJ1-6; no clear D gene. This CDR3 has 15 amino acids. V lost 2 bases and J 5 bases, leaving 13 bases between the germline ends. Looked up from germline, CDR1 is DFQATT and CDR2 is SNEGSKA (reference sequence). CDR3 sequence reads: CSARSRGYHNSPLHF. CDR3 nucleotides: TGCAGTGCTAGATCACGCGGCTACCATAATTCACCCCTCCACTTT.

Note on this clonotype: A much larger clone lies one base from this, so it may be a read error. The chain carries TRBV29-1 and TRBJ2-1, with a weak D call TRBD2 (5 bases). This CDR3 has 13 residues. The V gene's germline CDR1 is SQVTM and CDR2 ANQGSEA. Between the trimmed V and J ends, which lost 5 bases and 13 bases, there was a span of 21 bases. DNA for the CDR3: TGCAGCGTTTCGAGAGGGCAGAAAGAGACCCAGTTCTTC. Amino acid sequence: CSVSRGQKETQFF.

The genes are TRBV20-1 and TRBJ1-5; a weak D match, TRBD1 (6 bases). V was cut by 0 bases and J by 7 bases, with 16 bases left in between. Germline loops: CDR1 DFQATT, CDR2 SNEGSKA (reference sequence). This CDR3 has 15 amino acids. In DNA form, the CDR3 reads TGCAGTGCTAGAGAAACGGGAACAGGGAGGCAGCCCCAGCATTTT. Its protein is CSARETGTGRQPQHF.

This chain uses TRBV2 with TRBJ1-2; 9 bases match TRBD1. V trimming: 10 bases; J trimming: 4 bases; junction bases outside the gene matches: 10. CDR1 and CDR2 from the germline V gene are SNHLY and FYNNEI. This CDR3 has 14 amino acids. CDR3 nucleotides: TGTGCCATCGACAACAGGGGGCCCGGCTATGGCTACACCTTC. Amino acid sequence: CAIDNRGPGYGYTF.

This clonotype has more than one count but fewer than ten. V and J are TRBV9 and TRBJ1-1, with D possibly TRBD1 on 5 matching bases. The CDR3 runs to 15 residues. CDR1 and CDR2 (germline): SGDLS, YYNGEE. Trimming left V 4 bases short and J 0 bases short, with 13 bases between. CDR3 loop: CASSNHGTLNTEAFF. CDR3 coding DNA: TGTGCCAGCAGCAACCACGGGACGCTGAACACTGAAGCTTTCTTT. Full variable domain (outside the CDR3, taken from reference TRBV9 and TRBJ1-1): DSGVTQTPKHLITATGQRVTLRCSPRSGDLSVYWYQQSLDQGLQFLIQYYNGEERAKGNILERFSAQQFPDLHSELNLSSLELGDSALYFCASSNHGTLNTEAFFGQGTRLTVV.

This chain joins TRBV7-9 and TRBJ2-3; TRBD2 matches at 10 bases. CDR3 length equals 15 residues. J gave up 2 bases and V 2 bases, and 1 base lay outside the gene matches. Germline loops: CDR1 SEHNR, CDR2 FQNEAQ (reference sequence). The CDR3 is CASSLTSGTTDTQYF. CDR3 nucleotides: TGTGCCAGCAGCTTAACTAGCGGGACCACAGATACGCAGTATTTT.

The J gene is TRBJ1-2, the V gene TRBV12-3 or TRBV12-4; TRBD1 matches 7 bases. The CDR3 runs to 15 residues. V shed 5 bases, J shed 4 bases, and the junction held 10 bases outside the gene matches. The CDR3 coding sequence is TGTGCCAGCAGTCCCCGACGGGACAGCCGCTATGGCTACACCTTC. Residues: CASSPRRDSRYGYTF.

In the case of this clonotype: The junction shows a germline mismatch at one end, possibly a read error. This chain connects TRBV7-6 to TRBJ2-3, with TRBD2 as a possible D gene (7 bases). CDR3 size: 17 residues. Germline lookup yields CDR1 SGHVS and CDR2 FNYEAQ. The CDR3 region is CASSVASGAGRADTQYF. In DNA, the CDR3 is TGTGCCAGCAGCGTAGCGTCGGGGGCGGGGAGGGCAGATACGCAGTATTTT.